The 6 T cell receptor beta chains in this list originate from one sample, sequenced in a study of neurological immune-mediated disorders (dated by TCRdb to between 2018 and 2020). Libraries came from 5' RACE. Instrument on record: Illumina HiSeq 2500. Using fastp trimming at Q25 and MiXCR clonotype assembly, TCRdb reanalyzed the public sequencing data and kept in-frame beta chains. CDR3 protein sequences are deduplicated, and each keeps its most common genes and DNA. Present in this sample are about 55,000 distinct CDR3 sequences, about 4.2% of which were seen just once. 2.5% to 3% of the sample is in the top ten clones. The sequenced material came from PBMCs. The receptors shown here come from a man aged 50 or older with multiple sclerosis.

This clonotype was observed at least ten times. The chain couples TRBV20-1 to TRBJ2-2; D tentatively reads TRBD1 or TRBD2 (5 bases each). The germline CDR1 and CDR2 sequences are DFQATT and SNEGSKA (reference sequence). This CDR3 is built from 14 residues. V was clipped by 0 bases and J by 3 bases, with 8 bases between them. CDR3 DNA: TGCAGTGCTAGAGATCGGGGCTACACCGGGGAGCTGTTTTTT. This translates into CSARDRGYTGELFF.

This clonotype showed up just a few times. V is TRBV3-1 and J is TRBJ1-1; 7 bases match TRBD1. This CDR3 region has 14 residues. Looked up from germline, CDR1 is LGHDT and CDR2 is YNNKEL (reference sequence). J gave up 5 bases and V 3 bases, and 6 bases lay outside the gene matches. CDR3 region: CASSQTGTGTEAFF. The DNA for the CDR3 is TGTGCCAGCAGCCAGACAGGGACCGGAACTGAAGCTTTCTTT. Looking up the rest from reference TRBV3-1 and TRBJ1-1 gives the full variable domain: DTAVSQTPKYLVTQMGNDKSIKCEQNLGHDTMYWYKQDSKKFLKIMFSYNNKELIINETVPNRFSPKSPDKAHLNLHINSLELGDSAVYFCASSQTGTGTEAFFGQGTRLTVV.

This clonotype came up many times. A read error is possible here, since a much larger clone lies one base away. This chain links TRBV12-3 or TRBV12-4 with TRBJ2-2; no clear D gene. CDR3 length equals 13 residues. The germline V and J ends were trimmed by 2 bases and 1 base, with 2 bases remaining between them. CDR3: CASSLKNTGELFF. The CDR3, as DNA: TGTGCCAGCAGTTTAAAGAACACCGGGGAGCTGTTTTTT.

This clonotype was counted many times. V gene TRBV20-1 combines with J gene TRBJ2-7; perhaps D is TRBD1 or TRBD2 (5 bases each). Germline V gene data show CDR1 as DFQATT and CDR2 as SNEGSKA (reference sequence). V dropped 0 bases and J dropped 3 bases, with 15 bases sitting between them. This CDR3 is 15 amino acids long. This chain's CDR3 is CSARDRDGENYEQYF. Written as DNA, the CDR3 is TGCAGTGCTAGAGATCGGGACGGGGAAAACTACGAGCAGTACTTC.

There are many counts of this clonotype. A much larger clonotype is one base distant, so this may be a read error. The chain couples TRBV5-1 to TRBJ1-2; D gene unclear. Between the trimmed V and J ends, which lost 0 bases and 6 bases, there was a span of 12 bases. The germline V gene has CDR1 SGHRS and CDR2 YFSETQ. CDR3 length equals 14 residues. Written as DNA, the CDR3 is TGCGCCAGCAGCTTGGGGGAATCAAGAGATGGCTACACCTTC. Protein product: CASSLGESRDGYTF.

This clonotype has a count of ten or more. V is TRBV5-1 and J is TRBJ1-2; TRBD1 might be the D (5 bases). This CDR3 is 13 amino acids long. V was cut by 4 bases and J by 4 bases, with 11 bases left in between. Germline values: CDR1 SGHRS, CDR2 YFSETQ. The CDR3 spells CASSQGRIYGYTF. DNA for the CDR3: TGCGCCAGCAGCCAGGGACGGATCTATGGCTACACCTTC.